The 28 T cell receptor beta chains listed next were all sequenced from one sample in a study of radiotherapy plus CTLA-4 blockade in lung cancer. Libraries were prepared by immunoSEQ multiplex PCR; TCRdb keeps only in-frame clonotypes and omits some of them. The sample lists some 40,000 clones; about 74% were seen once. This specimen consisted of peripheral blood, obtained from a patient treated with radiotherapy plus ipilimumab. Receptors originate from a human donor with non-small cell lung cancer whose response to radiotherapy plus ipilimumab could not be evaluated.

The chain recombines TRBV18 with TRBJ2-5, with TRBD1 identical over 9 bases. The J call is in doubt because the DNA end fits TRBJ2-7 better. Germline values: CDR1 KGHSH, CDR2 LQKENI. The CDR3 extends over 13 amino acids. This chain's CDR3 is CASSEGQGYEQYF. The CDR3 bases are TGTGCCAGCTCAGAGGGACAGGGCTACGAGCAGTACTTC.

This clone was counted only a few times. This chain joins TRBV18 and TRBJ2-5; 8 bases are shared with TRBD2. Germline-derived CDR1 and CDR2 are KGHSH and LQKENI. Trimming took 6 bases from V and 5 from J; bases not matched to a gene: 8. The length of the CDR3 is 14 residues. As DNA, the CDR3 is TGTGCCAGCTCGCGCGGACTAGCTCAGGAGACCCAGTACTTC. It yields the protein CASSRGLAQETQYF.

This clone was seen once. This sequence joins TRBV2 and TRBJ2-5, with 7 positions matching TRBD2. The CDR3 has 14 residues. In germline, CDR1 is SNHLY, CDR2 FYNNEI. V trimming: 1 base; J trimming: 5 bases; junction bases outside the gene matches: 4. The CDR3 loop is CASSEGAGRETQYF. For the CDR3, the DNA is TGTGCCAGCAGTGAAGGAGCGGGGAGGGAGACCCAGTACTTC.

J is TRBJ2-5 and V is TRBV28; the match to TRBD2 covers 8 bases. CDR1 and CDR2 from the germline V gene are MDHEN and SYDVKM. The CDR3 is made up of 15 amino acids. V lost 1 base to trimming and J lost 3 bases; unmatched junction nucleotides: 4. The DNA of the CDR3 is TGTGCCAGCAGTTTATCGGGACTAGAAAAAGAGACCCAGTACTTC. Translation gives CASSLSGLEKETQYF.

The gene calls are TRBV30 and TRBJ1-2; possibly TRBD1 for D (6 bases). The V end was cut by 5 bases, the J end by 5 bases, with 15 bases between. Germline CDR1 reads GTSNPN; CDR2 reads SVGIG (reference sequence). There are 13 residues in the CDR3. CDR3 in DNA: TGTGCCTGGGGGCTGGGCCAGGGGTATGGCTACACCTTC. Protein product: CAWGLGQGYGYTF.

This clone was counted only a few times. V gene TRBV28 combines with J gene TRBJ2-1; 8 positions match TRBD2. The germline V gene encodes CDR1 MDHEN and CDR2 SYDVKM. The CDR3 has 18 residues. V trimming: 5 bases; J trimming: 6 bases; junction bases outside the gene matches: 18. The CDR3 reads CASSPLLGVAGPRNEQFF. The CDR3 nucleotides are TGTGCCAGCAGTCCCCTCCTAGGGGTAGCGGGACCCCGCAATGAGCAGTTCTTC.

CDR3 DNA: TGTGCCTGGAATCGACAGGCGAACACCGGGGAGCTGTTTTTT. The encoded protein is CAWNRQANTGELFF. The chain employs TRBV30 and TRBJ2-2, with D possibly TRBD1 on 6 matching bases. The CDR3 consists of 14 residues. V dropped 4 bases and J dropped 0 bases, with 9 bases sitting between them. Germline-derived CDR1 and CDR2 are GTSNPN and SVGIG (reference sequence). The full variable domain, in which reference TRBV30 and TRBJ2-2 provide the parts outside the CDR3, is SQTIHQWPATLVQPVGSPLSLECTVEGTSNPNLYWYRQAAGRGLQLLFYSVGIGQISSEVPQNLSASRPQDRQFILSSKKLLLSDSGFYLCAWNRQANTGELFFGEGSRLTVL.

The chain carries TRBV5-1 and TRBJ2-5; 8 bases are shared with TRBD1. Germline-derived CDR1 and CDR2 are SGHRS and YFSETQ. CDR3 length equals 16 residues. J lost 0 bases, V lost 4 bases, and 8 bases had no gene match. The CDR3 DNA reads as TGCGCCAGCAGCCCAATGACAGGGGCCTACCAAGAGACCCAGTACTTC. Translating gives CASSPMTGAYQETQYF.

J is TRBJ2-3 and V is TRBV19, with 8 bases identical to TRBD1. The CDR3 is 16 amino acids. Looked up from germline, CDR1 is LNHDA and CDR2 is SQIVND (reference sequence). The trim removed 5 bases at V and 0 bases at J, leaving 7 bases unmatched. CDR3 loop: CASSLRQGLSTDTQYF. CDR3 in DNA: TGTGCCAGTAGTCTCCGACAGGGGTTGAGCACAGATACGCAGTATTTT.

This clone was seen a few times. The chain is built from TRBV11-2 and TRBJ1-4; the match to TRBD1 covers 8 bases. J gave up 5 bases and V 5 bases, and 1 base lay outside the gene matches. The CDR3 is 13 amino acids. Germline-derived CDR1 and CDR2 are SGHAT and FQNNGV. The CDR3 DNA sequence: TGTGCCAGCAGCCGGACAGGGAATGAAAAACTGTTTTTT. As protein: CASSRTGNEKLFF. Combining the CDR3 with reference TRBV11-2 and TRBJ1-4 gives the whole variable domain EAGVAQSPRYKIIEKRQSVAFWCNPISGHATLYWYQQILGQGPKLLIQFQNNGVVDDSQLPKDRFSAERLKGVDSTLKIQPAKLEDSAVYLCASSRTGNEKLFFGSGTQLSVL.

This clone was observed a few times. The rearrangement uses TRBV7-3 and TRBJ2-7; tentatively, D is TRBD2 (6 bases). Per germline, CDR1 SGHTA and CDR2 FQGTGA. The CDR3 extends over 16 amino acids. Trimming pared 5 bases from V and 0 bases from J, leaving 17 bases between. The CDR3 spells CASSTPGLVPSYEQYF. The CDR3 DNA is TGTGCCAGCAGCACTCCGGGACTCGTACCCTCCTACGAGCAGTACTTC.

This clone has just one count. This rearrangement joins TRBV18 to TRBJ2-2; 9 bases agree with TRBD2. V shed 3 bases and J 3 bases; nucleotides not matched to a gene: 5. The CDR3 is 16 amino acids. Germline lookup yields CDR1 KGHSH and CDR2 LQKENI. This CDR3 reads CASSPESGGYTGELFF. The DNA of the CDR3 is TGTGCCAGCTCACCGGAGAGCGGGGGGTACACCGGGGAGCTGTTTTTT.

This clone has only a few counts. The J gene is TRBJ1-1, the V gene TRBV7-9; 7 bases align to TRBD1. The CDR3 totals 15 residues. Germline CDR1 reads SEHNR; CDR2 reads FQNEAQ (reference sequence). V was pared by 4 bases and J by 0 bases, with 5 bases of the junction left unmatched. The DNA for the CDR3 is TGTGCCAGCAGCTCCCCGGGACAGATGAACACTGAAGCTTTCTTT. Protein: CASSSPGQMNTEAFF.

V is TRBV7-3 and J is TRBJ2-1; 11 nucleotides align to TRBD1. The CDR3 is 14 amino acids. Germline V lookup: CDR1 SGHTA, CDR2 FQGTGA. V dropped 5 bases and J dropped 10; count of bases not matched to a gene: 7. CDR3 residues: CASSTGQGGPEQFF. CDR3 bases: TGTGCCAGCAGCACGGGACAGGGGGGGCCCGAGCAGTTCTTC.

This chain connects TRBV5-4 to TRBJ2-7, with 9 nucleotides matching TRBD2. Trimming cost V 2 bases and J 7 bases; bases outside gene matches: 13. From germline, CDR1 is SGHNT and CDR2 YYREEE (reference sequence). This CDR3 region has 16 residues. The CDR3 here is CASSFQRGGGAEEQYF. The CDR3 DNA sequence: TGTGCCAGCAGCTTCCAGCGGGGCGGGGGGGCTGAAGAGCAGTACTTC.

This clone has just a few counts. The genes are TRBV28 and TRBJ2-7; 13 nucleotides match TRBD2. Germline-derived CDR1 and CDR2 are MDHEN and SYDVKM. V was clipped by 10 bases and J by 4 bases; unmatched bases: 13. The CDR3 loop spans 16 amino acids. Written as DNA, the CDR3 is TGTGCCACCGGTTACCTTGGGACTAGCGGGAATTACGAGCAGTACTTC. It translates to CATGYLGTSGNYEQYF.

This clone was observed once. The chain uses TRBV18 and TRBJ2-7, with 9 bases that match TRBD1. Germline CDR1 reads KGHSH; CDR2 reads LQKENI. V shed 0 bases and J 1 base; nucleotides not matched to a gene: 7. This CDR3 has 17 residues. This chain's CDR3 is CASSPPGGQGASYEQYF. CDR3 in DNA: TGTGCCAGCTCACCACCGGGGGGACAGGGAGCTTCCTACGAGCAGTACTTC.

The rearrangement joins TRBV9 to TRBJ2-5; D perhaps matches TRBD2 (7 bases). Germline values: CDR1 SGDLS, CDR2 YYNGEE. This CDR3 has 15 residues. V lost 0 bases and J lost 1, with 10 bases in between. The CDR3 loop reads CASSVGGGSQETQYF. The CDR3 region has the DNA TGTGCCAGCAGCGTAGGGGGGGGCAGCCAAGAGACCCAGTACTTC. Full variable domain (rest looked up from reference TRBV9 and TRBJ2-5): DSGVTQTPKHLITATGQRVTLRCSPRSGDLSVYWYQQSLDQGLQFLIQYYNGEERAKGNILERFSAQQFPDLHSELNLSSLELGDSALYFCASSVGGGSQETQYFGPGTRLLVL.

This clone was observed a few times. This chain links TRBV6-4 with TRBJ1-1, with TRBD1 identical over 7 bases. V lost 6 bases and J lost 4; bases outside the gene matches: 5. CDR1 is MRHNA, CDR2 SNTAGT, per germline. This CDR3 has 13 residues. The CDR3 protein is CASRGQLGTEAFF. The CDR3 coding sequence is TGTGCCAGCAGGGGACAGTTGGGCACTGAAGCTTTCTTT.

The chain recombines TRBV5-8 with TRBJ1-5, with a weak D call TRBD1 (5 bases). V shed 2 bases and J shed 3 bases, with 24 bases lying between them. The CDR3 contains 19 residues. Germline V gene data show CDR1 as SGHTS and CDR2 as YDEGEE. The CDR3 is CASSLFGGGPNLDNQPQHF. CDR3 in DNA: TGTGCCAGCAGCTTATTTGGGGGGGGACCGAACTTGGACAATCAGCCCCAGCATTTT.

This sequence joins TRBV21-1 and TRBJ1-5; the table's TRBD1 call for D was not verified on the DNA. TRBV21-1 is tagged as a pseudogene. The CDR3 has 14 amino acids. The chain's CDR3 is CASSGDNSNQPQHF. The CDR3 DNA sequence: TGTGCCAGCAGCGGCGACAATAGCAATCAGCCCCAGCATTTT.

The chain couples TRBV7-2 to TRBJ2-4, with 8 bases that match TRBD1. The CDR3 is 16 amino acids. V lost 7 bases, J lost 6 bases, and 14 bases stayed unmatched. CDR1 is SGHTA, CDR2 FQGNSA, per germline. The CDR3 DNA is TGTGCCAGCACTGACGAGGGCAGGGGGCGCCGAAACATTCAGTACTTC. Amino acid sequence: CASTDEGRGRRNIQYF.

The sample holds one count of this clone. The gene calls are TRBV6-5 and TRBJ2-7; D may be TRBD2 (6 bases). This CDR3 spans 13 amino acids. The V gene lost 6 bases and the J gene lost 4 bases, with 13 bases spanning the gap. CDR1 is MNHEY and CDR2 is SVGAGI in the germline V gene. The CDR3 nucleotides read TGTGCCAGCAGCTCGACTAGATTTTACGAGCAGTACTTC. Its protein product is CASSSTRFYEQYF.

As for this clone: An end of the junction does not agree with germline; a read error may underlie this. In DNA form, the CDR3 reads TGTGCCGGCAGCCAGGTTGGAGGCGCGGGGAACACCGGGGAGCTGTTTTTT. It translates to CAGSQVGGAGNTGELFF. This chain joins TRBV4-2 and TRBJ2-2, with D tentatively TRBD2 (5 bases). Germline values: CDR1 LGHNA, CDR2 YNFKEQ. The CDR3 loop spans 17 amino acids.

The chain joins TRBV5-3 to TRBJ2-2; D remains unclear. TRBV5-3 is treated as an ORF (open reading frame) with a function not yet certain. This CDR3 comprises 16 residues. V was cut by 0 bases and J by 0 bases, with 9 bases left in between. CDR3 protein: CARSLGRPANTGELFF. DNA of the CDR3: TGTGCCAGAAGCTTGGGGAGACCTGCGAACACCGGGGAGCTGTTTTTT.

CDR3 amino acids: CASRQTILTGEQYF. CDR3 nucleotide sequence: TGCGCCAGCAGACAAACTATCCTTACGGGTGAGCAGTACTTC. V is TRBV4-3 and J is TRBJ2-7; D not certain. The CDR3 length is 14 residues. Germline CDR1 LGHNA, CDR2 YSLEER. V shed 6 bases and J shed 7 bases, with 19 bases lying between them.

This chain connects TRBV7-8 to TRBJ1-5; 11 nucleotides line up with TRBD1. This CDR3 is built from 21 residues. Trimming removed 7 bases from V and 0 bases from J; junction bases left unmatched: 20. Germline lookup yields CDR1 SGHVS and CDR2 FQNEAQ. Here the CDR3 DNA reads TGTGCCAGCATGCCCCGCGTAGGGACAGGGGGTTTATCGAATAGCAATCAGCCCCAGCATTTT. It translates to CASMPRVGTGGLSNSNQPQHF.

The rearrangement uses TRBV5-6 and TRBJ1-4, with TRBD1 matching over 7 bases. The germline CDR1 and CDR2 sequences are SGHDT and YYEEEE. Trimming removed 3 bases from V and 8 bases from J; junction bases left unmatched: 13. This CDR3 has 16 amino acids. The CDR3 protein is CASSYYTGTVGEKLFF. CDR3 nucleotide sequence: TGTGCCAGCAGCTATTACACTGGGACAGTTGGCGAAAAACTGTTTTTT.